The entry that follows covers one T cell receptor (beta chain) sequence. The CDR3 is made up of 15 amino acids. Germline loops: CDR1 SGHNT, CDR2 YENEEA. V dropped 5 bases and J dropped 2; count of bases not matched to a gene: 8. Amplification of TCR beta CDR3 regions used RNA as the template. First-round RT-PCR with HTBI primers amplified the TCR CDR3 region. TCRdb re-analysed the multiplex PCR reads in MiXCR, keeping a single row per CDR3 protein. The data contain some 550,000 distinct CDR3 sequences, less than 25% of them singletons. This record belongs to a study of T cells in Graves' hyperthyroidism and ophthalmopathy.

The source is a man between 18 and 29 years old with Graves' hyperthyroidism. The sequenced material came from blood. This chain connects TRBV11-3 to TRBJ2-5, with 7 bases lining up with TRBD1. CDR3 nucleotides: TGTGCCAGCAGCGGCCACAGGGGCCAACAAGAGACCCAGTACTTC. Encoded protein: CASSGHRGQQETQYF.